The 16 T cell receptor beta chains presented below share a single source sample, sequenced in a study of blood T cell repertoires in COVID-19. Clones were sequenced by immunoSEQ multiplex PCR, and TCRdb holds only the in-frame ones, with some missing. Of about 49,000 clones listed, 85% to 90% are singletons. The sequenced material came from peripheral blood. These receptors originate from a woman aged 80 or over with COVID-19, enrolled during active disease.

The chain couples TRBV5-1 to TRBJ1-1; 8 bases are a match to TRBD1. The ends lost 8 bases at V and 4 bases at J; junction bases unmatched: 10. This CDR3 comprises 14 residues. CDR1 and CDR2 (germline): SGHRS, YFSETQ. The CDR3 region is CASSTGQGGTEAFF. As DNA, the CDR3 is TGCGCCAGTTCGACCGGACAGGGAGGCACTGAAGCTTTCTTT.

The V call is TRBV7-9, the J call TRBJ1-3; 9 bases line up with TRBD1. This CDR3 region has 15 residues. Looked up from germline, CDR1 is SEHNR and CDR2 is FQNEAQ (reference sequence). The V and J ends lost 5 bases and 4 bases, in that order; junction bases with no gene match: 6. Written as DNA, the CDR3 is TGTGCCAGCAGCAAACAGGGGGCGAGAGGAAACACCATATATTTT. Translating gives CASSKQGARGNTIYF.

The chain links TRBV27 to TRBJ2-6; no reliable D call. V was cut by 4 bases and J by 0 bases, with 13 bases left in between. Germline V gene data show CDR1 as MNHEY and CDR2 as SMNVEV (reference sequence). This CDR3 is built from 17 residues. The CDR3 DNA reads TGTGCCAGCAGTTCCCGTGGAGAAGTCTCTGGGGCCAACGTCCTGACTTTC. Translation: CASSSRGEVSGANVLTF.

The chain recombines TRBV7-2 with TRBJ1-1, with TRBD1 matching over 10 bases. This CDR3 is built from 15 residues. Germline CDR1 is SGHTA and CDR2 is FQGNSA. Trimming cost V 5 bases and J 5 bases; bases outside gene matches: 8. As DNA, the CDR3 is TGTGCCAGCAGCCCCCGACAGGGGGCAGGTACTGAAGCTTTCTTT. Its translation is CASSPRQGAGTEAFF.

V gene TRBV20-1 combines with J gene TRBJ2-1, with 12 bases matching TRBD2. The CDR3 is 14 amino acids. V dropped 3 bases and J dropped 7; count of bases not matched to a gene: 4. The germline gives CDR1 DFQATT, CDR2 SNEGSKA (reference sequence). The CDR3 sequence: CSASAGTSGNEQFF. In DNA, the CDR3 is TGCAGTGCTAGTGCCGGGACTAGCGGGAATGAGCAGTTCTTC.

The chain employs TRBV7-2 and TRBJ2-7; D might be TRBD2 (5 bases). V was trimmed by 5 bases and J by 0 bases, leaving 14 bases between them. CDR3 size: 15 residues. The germline CDR1 and CDR2 sequences are SGHTA and FQGNSA. The CDR3: CASSPQAGSSYEQYF. The DNA of the CDR3 is TGTGCCAGCAGCCCGCAGGCGGGCAGCTCCTACGAGCAGTACTTC. The complete variable domain, with remaining parts taken from reference TRBV7-2 and TRBJ2-7, reads GAGVSQSPSNKVTEKGKDVELRCDPISGHTALYWYRQSLGQGLEFLIYFQGNSAPDKSGLPSDRFSAERTGGSVSTLTIQRTQQEDSAVYLCASSPQAGSSYEQYFGPGTRLTVT.

The genes are TRBV29-1 and TRBJ2-6, with TRBD1 identical over 7 bases. The CDR3 has 19 residues. The junction had 12 bases not matched to a gene; V was cut back by 0 bases and J by 1 base. Germline values: CDR1 SQVTM, CDR2 ANQGSEA. This CDR3 is CSVEEPTGTVTSGANVLTF. In nucleotides, the CDR3 is TGCAGCGTTGAAGAGCCTACCGGGACAGTAACTTCTGGGGCCAACGTCCTGACTTTC.

The V and J genes are TRBV28 and TRBJ1-2; 8 bases match TRBD1. Germline V CDR1 and CDR2: MDHEN, SYDVKM. The CDR3 sequence is 16 residues long. Trimming cost V 2 bases and J 8 bases; bases outside gene matches: 13. The CDR3 sequence: CASSLPTPGQGRGYTF. The CDR3 DNA reads TGTGCCAGCAGTTTACCCACCCCTGGACAGGGACGGGGCTACACCTTC.

The chain combines TRBV4-2 with TRBJ1-1; 8 positions agree with TRBD1. The CDR3 contains 15 residues. Germline-derived CDR1 and CDR2 are LGHNA and YNFKEQ. V lost 2 bases to trimming and J lost 1 base; unmatched junction nucleotides: 3. The CDR3 reads CASSQNRGENTEAFF. CDR3 nucleotides: TGTGCCAGCAGCCAAAACAGGGGGGAGAACACTGAAGCTTTCTTT.

This chain uses TRBV19 with TRBJ1-5; TRBD1 matches 7 bases. This CDR3 has 15 amino acids. CDR1 LNHDA and CDR2 SQIVND come from the germline V gene (reference sequence). The V and J ends lost 7 bases and 1 base, in that order; junction bases with no gene match: 7. The CDR3 region is CASTLGTVSNQPQHF. The CDR3 nucleotides read TGTGCCAGTACCCTTGGGACAGTCAGCAATCAGCCCCAGCATTTT.

This rearrangement joins TRBV6-6 to TRBJ1-1; 7 bases align to TRBD1. Losses at the gene ends were 6 bases for V and 5 bases for J; bases not matched to a gene: 6. This CDR3 region has 13 residues. Germline values: CDR1 MNHNY, CDR2 SVGAGI (reference sequence). The CDR3 sequence: CASSRDSPTEAFF. In nucleotides, the CDR3 is TGTGCCAGCAGCCGGGACAGTCCGACTGAAGCTTTCTTT.

The rearrangement uses TRBV28 and TRBJ1-2; the match to TRBD1 covers 9 bases. The CDR3 is 15 residues long. The germline V gene has CDR1 MDHEN and CDR2 SYDVKM. V gave up 5 bases and J gave up 7 bases; unmatched junction bases: 11. DNA for the CDR3: TGTGCCAGCAGTCAAGGGAGACAGGGGGGAATTGGCTACACCTTC. Translation gives CASSQGRQGGIGYTF.

This clone was seen a single time. V gene TRBV11-2 combines with J gene TRBJ1-1, with 11 nucleotides matching TRBD1. From germline, CDR1 is SGHAT and CDR2 FQNNGV. Trimming at V came to 4 bases and at J to 1 base, leaving 5 bases not matched to a gene. The CDR3 length is 16 residues. CDR3 residues: CASSSGQGAGNTEAFF. DNA for the CDR3: TGTGCCAGCAGCTCAGGACAGGGGGCTGGGAACACTGAAGCTTTCTTT.

The genes are TRBV19 and TRBJ2-7; 10 bases map to TRBD2. J was trimmed by 3 bases and V by 2 bases; bases with no gene match: 4. Germline V gene lookup returns CDR1 LNHDA and CDR2 SQIVND (reference sequence). The CDR3 length is 15 residues. For the CDR3, the DNA is TGTGCCAGTAGTATATTGGCTAGCGGGAGCTACGAGCAGTACTTC. It specifies CASSILASGSYEQYF.

The DNA of the CDR3 is TGTGCCACCAGTGATTTGCGGGAGGGCCTAACCGGGGAGCTGTTTTTT. Amino acid sequence: CATSDLREGLTGELFF. The rearrangement links TRBV24-1 to TRBJ2-2, with TRBD2 identical over 8 bases. Per germline, CDR1 KGHDR and CDR2 SFDVKD. This CDR3 comprises 16 residues. The ends lost 0 bases at V and 5 bases at J; junction bases unmatched: 4.

This clone rates as medium-sized. V usage is TRBV14 and J usage is TRBJ1-3; D unresolved. The germline CDR1 and CDR2 sequences are SGHDN and FVKESK. The CDR3 is 15 residues long. Trimming cost V 0 bases and J 4 bases, with 10 bases left between them. Here the CDR3 reads CASSQESGYGNTIYF. Here the CDR3 DNA reads TGTGCCAGCAGCCAAGAATCCGGGTACGGAAACACCATATATTTT.